This is a list of T cell receptor beta chains from one sample in a study of tumor-infiltrating lymphocytes in oesophageal squamous cell carcinoma. In TCRdb, the PCR reads were re-called with MiXCR into one record per CDR3 protein. The data contain roughly 10,000 distinct CDR3 sequences, 55% to 65% of them singletons. The material sequenced was esophageal tumor tissue. These receptor sequences come from a female donor with esophageal squamous cell carcinoma. Each CDR3 is given with its conserved first and last residue. The D gene is left open where the match is weak. Not all rows give a size; the values are once, few, many and, for expanded clones, a class.

J,size,D,V,CDR3,DNA
TRBJ1-1,-,TRBD1,TRBV7-3,CASSGQGTEAFF,TGTGCCAGCAGCGGACAGGGAACTGAAGCTTTCTTT
TRBJ1-5,-,-,TRBV28,CASTEVGARVNQPQHF,TGTGCCAGCACTGAGGTGGGGGCGAGGGTCAATCAGCCCCAGCATTTT
TRBJ2-7,-,-,TRBV28,CASSSDSSYEQYF,TGCGCCAGCAGTTCGGACAGTTCCTACGAGCAGTACTTC
TRBJ2-1,once,-,TRBV27,CASSESPTVYNEQFF,TGTGCCAGCAGTGAAAGTCCGACGGTGTACAATGAGCAGTTCTTC
TRBJ1-5,-,-,TRBV12-3/TRBV12-4,CASSLGKNQPQHF,TGTGCCAGCAGTTTGGGGAAAAATCAGCCCCAGCATTTT
TRBJ1-1,large,-,TRBV12-3/TRBV12-4,CASSPGNTEAFF,TGTGCCAGCAGTCCCGGGAACACTGAAGCTTTCTTT
TRBJ2-7,-,-,TRBV12-3/TRBV12-4,CASSKGGQYYEQYF,TGTGCCAGCAGCAAGGGGGGACAGTACTACGAGCAGTACTTC
TRBJ2-7,-,-,TRBV7-4,CASSLMIYEQYF,TGTGCCAGCAGCTTAATGATCTACGAGCAGTACTTC
TRBJ2-7,-,-,TRBV6-8,CASSWNLGYEQYF,TGTGCCAGCAGTTGGAATCTGGGCTACGAGCAGTACTTC
TRBJ2-1,-,TRBD2,TRBV10-2,CASSSGYGGRARGEQFF,TGCGCCAGCAGTTCGGGCTATGGGGGGAGGGCACGAGGTGAGCAGTTCTTC
TRBJ2-3,-,-,TRBV28,CASSFRQATSTDTQYF,TGTGCCAGCAGTTTCCGACAGGCCACTAGCACAGATACGCAGTATTTT
TRBJ2-7,-,-,TRBV12-3/TRBV12-4,CASSSLESSYEQYF,TGTGCCAGCAGTTCGCTGGAGAGCTCCTACGAGCAGTACTTC
TRBJ2-1,large,-,TRBV7-9,CASSPQTAPNEQFF,TGTGCCAGCAGCCCACAGACAGCGCCGAATGAGCAGTTCTTC
TRBJ2-1,-,-,TRBV7-8,CASSLRDNSYNEQFF,TGTGCCAGCAGCTTACGGGATAACTCCTACAATGAGCAGTTCTTC
TRBJ2-3,many,TRBD2,TRBV18,CASSPERGRVDTQYF,TGTGCCAGCTCACCGGAGCGGGGGAGGGTGGATACGCAGTATTTT
TRBJ1-1,-,-,TRBV2,CASSQQAMNTEAFF,TGTGCCAGCAGTCAACAGGCCATGAACACTGAAGCTTTCTTT
TRBJ2-3,large,-,TRBV7-9,CASSFNGGDTQYF,TGTGCCAGCAGCTTTAACGGTGGGGATACGCAGTATTTT
TRBJ1-1,-,TRBD1,TRBV5-1,CASSRTTGANTEAFF,TGCGCCAGCAGCAGGACGACAGGGGCCAACACTGAAGCTTTCTTT
TRBJ2-3,few,TRBD2,TRBV11-1,CASSLAGLAGGAADTQYF,TGTGCCAGCAGCTTAGCTGGACTAGCGGGAGGTGCCGCAGATACGCAGTATTTT
TRBJ2-1,few,-,TRBV6-6,CASSYSLPESYNEQFF,TGTGCCAGCAGTTACTCCTTGCCTGAATCCTACAATGAGCAGTTCTTC
TRBJ2-2,-,-,TRBV7-6,CASNLNPSSDTGELFF,TGTGCCAGCAACTTAAATCCCTCTAGCGACACCGGGGAGCTGTTTTTT
TRBJ2-2,few,TRBD2,TRBV11-3,CASSEWTSGEYTGELFF,TGTGCCAGCAGCGAATGGACTAGCGGAGAATACACCGGGGAGCTGTTTTTT